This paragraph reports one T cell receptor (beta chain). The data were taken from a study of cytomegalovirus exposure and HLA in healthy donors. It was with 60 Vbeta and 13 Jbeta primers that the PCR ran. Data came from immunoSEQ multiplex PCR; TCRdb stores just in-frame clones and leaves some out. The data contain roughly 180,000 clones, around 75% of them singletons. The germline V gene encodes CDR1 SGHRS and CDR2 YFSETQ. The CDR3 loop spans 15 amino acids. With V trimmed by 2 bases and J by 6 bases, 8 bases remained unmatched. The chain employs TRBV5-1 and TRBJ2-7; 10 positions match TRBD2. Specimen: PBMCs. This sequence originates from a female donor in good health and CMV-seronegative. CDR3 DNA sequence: TGCGCCAGCAGCTTCGGTAGCGGGGGGCCCGGCGAGCAGTACTTC. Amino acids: CASSFGSGGPGEQYF.